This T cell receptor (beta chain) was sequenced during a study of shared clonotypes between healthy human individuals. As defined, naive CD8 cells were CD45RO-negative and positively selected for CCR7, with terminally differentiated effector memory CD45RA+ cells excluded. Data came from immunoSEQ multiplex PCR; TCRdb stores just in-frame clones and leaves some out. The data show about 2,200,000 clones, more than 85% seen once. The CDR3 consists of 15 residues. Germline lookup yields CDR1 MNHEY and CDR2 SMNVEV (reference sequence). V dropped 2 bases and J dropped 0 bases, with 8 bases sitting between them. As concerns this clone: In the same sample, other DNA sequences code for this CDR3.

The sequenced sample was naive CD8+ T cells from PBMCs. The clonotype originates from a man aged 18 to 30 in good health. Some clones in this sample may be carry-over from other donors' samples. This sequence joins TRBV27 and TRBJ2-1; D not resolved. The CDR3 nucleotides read TGTGCCAGCAGTTTACGAGCTCCCTCCTACAATGAGCAGTTCTTC. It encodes CASSLRAPSYNEQFF.